These T cell receptor beta chains were read from a single sample in a study of OX40 agonist ivuxolimab in advanced cancers. Only in-frame clones appear in the TCRdb table, and some are missing; sequencing was by immunoSEQ multiplex PCR. This table holds 50,000 to 65,000 clones, 84% found once. Sequences were derived from CD4+ or CD8+ T cells sorted from blood, sampled in a trial of the OX40 agonist ivuxolimab. Receptor source: an adult with an advanced solid tumor such as melanoma, head and neck, liver or kidney cancer. Both conserved end residues are part of each CDR3. Fields, in order: D gene, V gene, J gene, clone size, CDR3 DNA, CDR3 protein. D genes are given only for firm matches. Expanded clones get a size class; other rows say once, few or many, or leave the size out.

d_gene: TRBD1
v_gene: TRBV7-7
j_gene: TRBJ1-4
abundance: .
CDR3nt: TGTGCCAGCAGCCCAGGACAGGGCGGCGAAAAACTGTTTTTT
CDR3aa: CASSPGQGGEKLFF

d_gene: .
v_gene: TRBV6-1
j_gene: TRBJ1-6
abundance: .
CDR3nt: TGTGCCAGCAGCCCACAGGGTTCACCCCTCCACTTT
CDR3aa: CASSPQGSPLHF

d_gene: .
v_gene: TRBV10-3
j_gene: TRBJ2-3
abundance: .
CDR3nt: TGTGCCATATTCTACACAGATACGCAGTATTTT
CDR3aa: CAIFYTDTQYF

d_gene: .
v_gene: TRBV13
j_gene: TRBJ2-7
abundance: .
CDR3nt: TGTGCCAGCAGCTTAGACTTCCGTAGGCACGAGCAGTACTTC
CDR3aa: CASSLDFRRHEQYF

d_gene: TRBD1
v_gene: TRBV6-1
j_gene: TRBJ2-7
abundance: .
CDR3nt: TGTGCCAGCAGTGACCTGTCAGGGGGCTACGAGCAGTACTTC
CDR3aa: CASSDLSGGYEQYF

d_gene: TRBD1
v_gene: TRBV7-9
j_gene: TRBJ1-5
abundance: .
CDR3nt: TGTGCCAGCAGCTTCGGGACAGGGAAGTATAGCAATCAGCCCCAGCATTTT
CDR3aa: CASSFGTGKYSNQPQHF

d_gene: TRBD2
v_gene: TRBV9
j_gene: TRBJ2-3
abundance: .
CDR3nt: TGTGCCAGCAGCGTAGCGAGTAGCGGGGGGGGCACAGATACGCAGTATTTT
CDR3aa: CASSVASSGGGTDTQYF

d_gene: .
v_gene: TRBV28
j_gene: TRBJ2-3
abundance: .
CDR3nt: TGTGCCAGCAGTTTGAAGGGATATACGCAGTATTTT
CDR3aa: CASSLKGYTQYF

d_gene: .
v_gene: TRBV20-1
j_gene: TRBJ2-1
abundance: .
CDR3nt: TGCAGGGGGGTCTTGGGCAATGAGCAGTTCTTC
CDR3aa: CRGVLGNEQFF

d_gene: TRBD1
v_gene: TRBV2
j_gene: TRBJ2-2
abundance: .
CDR3nt: TGTGCCAGCAGTGGGGACAGCAACACCGGGGAGCTGTTTTTT
CDR3aa: CASSGDSNTGELFF

d_gene: .
v_gene: TRBV20-1
j_gene: TRBJ1-1
abundance: .
CDR3nt: TGCAGTGCTAGTAAGGGCCCTGAAGCTTTCTTT
CDR3aa: CSASKGPEAFF

d_gene: .
v_gene: TRBV6-1
j_gene: TRBJ1-2
abundance: few
CDR3nt: TGTGCCAGCAGTGGGACGAGTGGGTCTTACGGCTACACCTTC
CDR3aa: CASSGTSGSYGYTF

d_gene: .
v_gene: TRBV10-3
j_gene: TRBJ1-5
abundance: .
CDR3nt: TGTGCCATCAGACAAGATCGCAATCAGCCCCAGCATTTT
CDR3aa: CAIRQDRNQPQHF

d_gene: .
v_gene: TRBV4-3
j_gene: TRBJ2-2
abundance: .
CDR3nt: TGCGCCAGCAGCCATTTCGGGGGCACCGGGGAGCTGTTTTTT
CDR3aa: CASSHFGGTGELFF

d_gene: .
v_gene: TRBV10-3
j_gene: TRBJ2-7
abundance: .
CDR3nt: TGTGCCATCAGTGACCCGAGGTACGAGCAGTACTTC
CDR3aa: CAISDPRYEQYF

d_gene: TRBD1
v_gene: TRBV30
j_gene: TRBJ1-6
abundance: .
CDR3nt: TGTGCCTGGAGTGAAGGACAGGGGGCGTTTTCACCCCTCCACTTT
CDR3aa: CAWSEGQGAFSPLHF

d_gene: .
v_gene: TRBV11-1
j_gene: TRBJ2-1
abundance: .
CDR3nt: TGTGCCAGCAGCCCAGGGAGCTCCTACAATGAGCAGTTCTTC
CDR3aa: CASSPGSSYNEQFF

d_gene: .
v_gene: TRBV29-1
j_gene: TRBJ1-1
abundance: few
CDR3nt: TGCAGCGTTGTGGGGAGAATGAACACTGAAGCTTTCTTT
CDR3aa: CSVVGRMNTEAFF

d_gene: .
v_gene: TRBV7-9
j_gene: TRBJ2-3
abundance: once
CDR3nt: TGTGCCAGCAGCTATTGGACTAGCACAGATACGCAGTATTTT
CDR3aa: CASSYWTSTDTQYF

d_gene: TRBD1
v_gene: TRBV5-1
j_gene: TRBJ1-1
abundance: .
CDR3nt: TGCGCCAGCAGCGCGGCAGGGGGCGGCGAGGGCACTGAAGCTTTCTTT
CDR3aa: CASSAAGGGEGTEAFF

d_gene: TRBD2
v_gene: TRBV6-4
j_gene: TRBJ2-1
abundance: .
CDR3nt: TGTGCCAGCAGCTTACTAGCGGGAGTAGAAAATGAGCAGTTCTTC
CDR3aa: CASSLLAGVENEQFF

d_gene: .
v_gene: TRBV7-9
j_gene: TRBJ2-2
abundance: once
CDR3nt: TGTGCCAGCAGCCCTACCCGAGGGAACACCGGGGAGCTGTTTTTT
CDR3aa: CASSPTRGNTGELFF

d_gene: .
v_gene: TRBV7-9
j_gene: TRBJ2-7
abundance: .
CDR3nt: TGTGCCAGCAGCTTTGGCAGCAGCTACGAGCAGTACTTC
CDR3aa: CASSFGSSYEQYF

d_gene: .
v_gene: TRBV13
j_gene: TRBJ2-3
abundance: once
CDR3nt: TGTGCCAGCAGCTTAGCGGCAGATACGCAGTATTTT
CDR3aa: CASSLAADTQYF

d_gene: TRBD1
v_gene: TRBV13
j_gene: TRBJ1-1
abundance: .
CDR3nt: TGTGCCAGCAGCTTCCCAGGGGGAGGGACTGAAGCTTTCTTT
CDR3aa: CASSFPGGGTEAFF

d_gene: .
v_gene: TRBV29-1
j_gene: TRBJ1-1
abundance: .
CDR3nt: TGCAGCGTTGGGTCCCTAGGGTATAGGGCGAACACTGAAGCTTTCTTT
CDR3aa: CSVGSLGYRANTEAFF

d_gene: .
v_gene: TRBV30
j_gene: TRBJ1-5
abundance: .
CDR3nt: TGTGCCTGGAGGGGACACCGTAGCAATCAGCCCCAGCATTTT
CDR3aa: CAWRGHRSNQPQHF

d_gene: TRBD1
v_gene: TRBV4-1
j_gene: TRBJ1-2
abundance: .
CDR3nt: TGCGCCAGCACAAGGGAGGCAGGGGGCCTCTATGGCTACACCTTC
CDR3aa: CASTREAGGLYGYTF

d_gene: TRBD2
v_gene: TRBV4-1
j_gene: TRBJ2-3
abundance: .
CDR3nt: TGCGCCAGCAGCCAAGATGAGGCTAGCGGGAGAAGAGATACGCAGTATTTT
CDR3aa: CASSQDEASGRRDTQYF

d_gene: TRBD1
v_gene: TRBV19
j_gene: TRBJ2-7
abundance: .
CDR3nt: TGTGCCAGTAGTATAGGGACAGGGGTCGAGCAGTACTTC
CDR3aa: CASSIGTGVEQYF

d_gene: .
v_gene: TRBV18
j_gene: TRBJ2-7
abundance: few
CDR3nt: TGTGCCAGCTCACCTACGAGGCAGGGCTACTACGAGCAGTACTTC
CDR3aa: CASSPTRQGYYEQYF